This T cell receptor beta chain was captured in a study of T-cell memory formation after mild COVID-19. MiXCR, run by TCRdb on the 5' RACE reads, gives a single entry per CDR3 protein. The sample has about 150,000 distinct CDR3 sequences, approximately 13% seen once. This clonotype was detected a few times. V was cut by 3 bases and J by 7 bases, with 15 bases left in between. The CDR3 spans 15 residues. Germline V CDR1 and CDR2: KGHSH, LQKENI. The rearrangement joins TRBV18 to TRBJ2-2; D might be TRBD2 (5 bases). The sequence derives from a man aged 18 to 30 who had mild COVID-19 (a few samples of this study predate the infection). Cell type and time point are not known. Sample: PBMCs or a T cell subset sorted from them (not recorded which). This CDR3 reads CASSPQGIDYGELFF. Written as DNA, the CDR3 is TGTGCCAGCTCACCTCAAGGGATAGACTACGGGGAGCTGTTTTTT.